This entry describes one T cell receptor beta chain. The sample is drawn from a study of blood T cell repertoires in COVID-19. Across the whole study: Sites across the United States, Italy and Spain contributed samples from acute and convalescent COVID-19. PBMCs, B-cell-depleted T cells, or T cells provided the cDNA or gDNA that made up the material.

Per the study methods: Estimation of nucleated cell counts relied on the amplification of reference gene primers. The data were produced by immunoSEQ multiplex PCR, yet TCRdb's version contains in-frame clones alone and is incomplete. The V and J calls and clone size were taken over from that table, and D and trimming were inferred from the DNA. The sample lists hundreds of thousands of clones; 80% to 90% were seen once. The germline V and J ends were trimmed by 3 bases and 3 bases, with 11 bases remaining between them. Germline assignment: CDR1 MNHEY and CDR2 SVGAGI. The CDR3 covers 14 residues. This chain connects TRBV6-5 to TRBJ1-1, with unresolved D. Sequencing used peripheral blood. The receptor was isolated from a woman in her 30s with COVID-19, enrolled during active disease. The CDR3: CASSYSSVDTEAFF. In DNA form, the CDR3 reads TGTGCCAGCAGTTATTCCTCAGTCGACACTGAAGCTTTCTTT.